This T cell receptor beta chain was captured in a study of blood T cell repertoires in COVID-19. On the study more broadly: Donors in the United States, Italy and Spain gave samples during acute or convalescent COVID-19. Sample material is recorded as cDNA or gDNA derived from T cells, B-cell-depleted T cells, or PBMCs.

This CDR3 spans 11 amino acids. Germline CDR1 and CDR2: LNHDA and SQIVND (reference sequence). V lost 6 bases, J lost 0 bases, and 3 bases lay in between. Patients from Seattle were sampled longitudinally, starting during active infection. Study processing details: Amplified reference gene primers provided the basis for estimating nucleated cell counts. Data came from immunoSEQ multiplex PCR; TCRdb stores just in-frame clones and leaves some out. The V and J calls and the clone size are those of that table, but D and trimming were determined from the DNA. The sample includes some 200,000 clones, 82% of them seen just once.

Sample: peripheral blood. The J gene is TRBJ2-7, the V gene TRBV19; no definite D call. The TCR was taken from a woman in her 70s with COVID-19, enrolled during active disease. CDR3 protein: CASSSSYEQYF. In DNA, the CDR3 is TGTGCCAGTAGCAGCTCCTACGAGCAGTACTTC.